Below, 27 T cell receptor beta chains from the same sample are listed, as sequenced in a study of T-cell memory formation after mild COVID-19. TCRdb recomputed calls from the 5' RACE reads with MiXCR, one row per CDR3 protein. The table includes 290,000 or so distinct CDR3 sequences, 19% detected once. Sequences were obtained from PBMCs or a T cell subset sorted from them (not recorded which). The receptors shown here come from a young man who had mild COVID-19 (a few samples of this study predate the infection). Cell type and time point are not known.

The rearrangement joins TRBV9 to TRBJ2-2; D is unclear. Germline CDR1 SGDLS, CDR2 YYNGEE. The V end lost 3 bases, the J end lost 3 bases, and 12 bases lay between the germline ends. This CDR3 region has 15 residues. This CDR3 is CASSGAGWYTGELFF. In DNA form, the CDR3 reads TGTGCCAGCAGCGGGGCTGGGTGGTACACCGGGGAGCTGTTTTTT.

This clonotype has only a few counts. The V and J genes are TRBV14 and TRBJ2-2; possibly TRBD2 for D (5 bases). V was clipped by 3 bases and J by 2 bases, with 10 bases between them. CDR3 size: 15 residues. Germline assignment: CDR1 SGHDN and CDR2 FVKESK. CDR3 protein: CASSHTLDNTGELFF. The CDR3 bases are TGTGCCAGCAGCCATACACTAGACAACACCGGGGAGCTGTTTTTT.

The chain employs TRBV29-1 and TRBJ2-3, with D unclear. The CDR3 spans 13 residues. The germline V and J ends were trimmed by 7 bases and 0 bases, with 11 bases remaining between them. Germline values: CDR1 SQVTM, CDR2 ANQGSEA. The CDR3 spells CSAARTSTDTQYF. In nucleotides, the CDR3 is TGCAGCGCCGCCCGGACCAGCACAGATACGCAGTATTTT.

This clonotype was picked up many times. The J gene is TRBJ2-1, the V gene TRBV24-1; TRBD2 matches at 9 bases. The J segment lost 2 bases and the V segment lost 7 bases, leaving 5 bases of the junction unmatched. Germline V lookup: CDR1 KGHDR, CDR2 SFDVKD. The CDR3 sequence is 15 residues long. The CDR3: CATSTSGGTYNEQFF. The CDR3 DNA sequence: TGTGCCACCAGCACCAGCGGGGGGACCTACAATGAGCAGTTCTTC.

The chain employs TRBV7-9 and TRBJ2-7; TRBD1 is a possible D gene (5 bases). CDR3 length equals 16 residues. Trimming shortened V by 2 bases and J by 3 bases, and 17 bases separated the two germline ends. Germline loops: CDR1 SEHNR, CDR2 FQNEAQ (reference sequence). CDR3 coding DNA: TGTGCCAGCAGCTTAATCGAGGCGACAGTGATCTACGAGCAGTACTTC. Translated, it gives CASSLIEATVIYEQYF.

V and J are TRBV28 and TRBJ1-1; 8 bases map to TRBD1. The CDR3 consists of 13 residues. The junction had 2 bases not matched to a gene; V was cut back by 6 bases and J by 2 bases. Per the germline V gene, CDR1 is MDHEN and CDR2 is SYDVKM. For the CDR3, the DNA is TGTGCCAGCAGAGACAGGGGTAACACTGAAGCTTTCTTT. Translation: CASRDRGNTEAFF.

The chain is built from TRBV11-3 and TRBJ1-1; D is unresolved. Germline assignment: CDR1 SGHNT and CDR2 YENEEA. The CDR3 totals 13 residues. V lost 0 bases, J lost 3 bases, and 5 bases lay in between. The CDR3, as DNA: TGTGCCAGCAGCTTAGATCAACACACTGAAGCTTTCTTT. Translation gives CASSLDQHTEAFF.

V is TRBV4-1 and J is TRBJ2-4; 7 nucleotides match TRBD2. The CDR3 extends over 14 amino acids. J gave up 9 bases and V 1 base, and 6 bases lay outside the gene matches. CDR1 is MGHRA and CDR2 is YSYEKL in the germline V gene. The CDR3 spells CASSQVGLGSIQYF. For the CDR3, the DNA is TGCGCCAGCAGCCAAGTAGGACTAGGCTCCATTCAGTACTTC.

This clonotype was detected a few times. The rearrangement links TRBV4-3 to TRBJ2-1; D is possibly TRBD1 or TRBD2 (5 bases each). The V gene lost 0 bases and the J gene lost 10 bases, with 16 bases spanning the gap. This CDR3 contains 15 residues. Germline loops: CDR1 LGHNA, CDR2 YSLEER. The CDR3 here is CASSQDRKEGREQFF. CDR3 nucleotides: TGCGCCAGCAGCCAAGATCGGAAAGAGGGGCGAGAGCAGTTCTTC.

This clonotype was observed many times. The chain links TRBV9 to TRBJ1-2; D not resolved. V lost 4 bases and J lost 0, with 13 bases in between. The germline gives CDR1 SGDLS, CDR2 YYNGEE. This CDR3 spans 15 amino acids. The CDR3 DNA sequence: TGTGCCAGCAGCCCCCCGGGTCCGACTAACTATGGCTACACCTTC. Protein sequence: CASSPPGPTNYGYTF.

This chain uses TRBV6-2 or TRBV6-3 with TRBJ2-7, with 8 bases aligning to TRBD1. CDR1 and CDR2 (germline): MNHEY, SVGEGT. This CDR3 is 13 amino acids long. After removal of 9 bases from V and 2 bases from J, the junction contained 6 bases not matched to a gene. The CDR3 nucleotides read TGTGCCAGTACCGGGACAGGAACCTACGAGCAGTACTTC. This sequence encodes CASTGTGTYEQYF.

This clonotype was observed a few times. This chain links TRBV10-3 with TRBJ1-2, with a possible D match to TRBD1 (5 bases). Trimming stripped 3 bases from V and 8 bases from J, with 19 bases between. CDR1 is ENHRY and CDR2 is SYGVKD in the germline V gene. The CDR3 sequence is 15 residues long. This CDR3 reads CAISEPGRTIEGYTF. CDR3 nucleotide sequence: TGTGCCATCAGTGAACCGGGACGCACTATAGAAGGCTACACCTTC.

This clonotype was counted between two and nine times. V gene TRBV7-9 combines with J gene TRBJ1-1; unclear D gene. Trimming stripped 2 bases from V and 10 bases from J, with 11 bases between. Germline CDR1 reads SEHNR; CDR2 reads FQNEAQ (reference sequence). The CDR3 runs to 12 residues. Written as DNA, the CDR3 is TGTGCCAGCAGCTTATATGGGTCAGGAGCTTTCTTT. Amino acid sequence: CASSLYGSGAFF.

This rearrangement joins TRBV5-1 to TRBJ2-3; the D gene could be TRBD1 or TRBD2 (5 bases each). The CDR3 extends over 14 amino acids. Looked up from germline, CDR1 is SGHRS and CDR2 is YFSETQ. V lost 7 bases, J lost 2 bases, and 14 bases lay in between. CDR3 amino acids: CASSYPGLTDTQYF. Here the CDR3 DNA reads TGCGCCAGCTCCTATCCGGGGCTCACAGATACGCAGTATTTT.

This clonotype has just a few counts. The gene calls are TRBV9 and TRBJ2-2, with 10 bases matching TRBD2. Germline loops: CDR1 SGDLS, CDR2 YYNGEE. This CDR3 is built from 16 residues. V lost 1 base, J lost 7 bases, and 7 bases stayed unmatched. DNA of the CDR3: TGTGCCAGCAGCGTATCGGCTAGCGGGGGAATCGGGGAGCTGTTTTTT. Translated, it gives CASSVSASGGIGELFF.

The CDR3: CSARDLEGGETQYF. The CDR3, as DNA: TGCAGTGCTAGAGATCTCGAGGGAGGGGAGACCCAGTACTTC. The chain recombines TRBV20-1 with TRBJ2-5, with TRBD2 matching 7 bases. Germline CDR1 and CDR2: DFQATT and SNEGSKA (reference sequence). The CDR3 extends over 14 amino acids. The V and J ends lost 0 bases and 5 bases, in that order; junction bases with no gene match: 6.

This clonotype showed up just a few times. The V and J genes are TRBV10-3 and TRBJ2-3; 12 bases match TRBD2. The V gene end was trimmed by 4 bases and the J gene end by 4 bases; junction bases not matched to a gene: 3. This CDR3 is built from 15 residues. Looked up from germline, CDR1 is ENHRY and CDR2 is SYGVKD. As DNA, the CDR3 is TGTGCCATCAGTGGGGGGACTAGCGGGTCAGATACGCAGTATTTT. The encoded protein is CAISGGTSGSDTQYF.

The genes are TRBV20-1 and TRBJ2-1; perhaps TRBD2 as D (6 bases). With 4 bases removed from V and 4 bases from J, the gap between germline ends came to 17 bases. Germline CDR1 and CDR2: DFQATT and SNEGSKA (reference sequence). The CDR3 is 15 amino acids. The CDR3 loop reads CSATRPAGEYNEQFF. The CDR3 bases are TGCAGTGCTACCAGACCAGCGGGCGAATACAATGAGCAGTTCTTC.

The rearrangement uses TRBV29-1 and TRBJ2-2; weak D call: TRBD1 (6 bases). The V end was cut by 5 bases, the J end by 1 base, with 14 bases between. The CDR3 totals 15 residues. In germline, CDR1 is SQVTM, CDR2 ANQGSEA. The CDR3 sequence: CSVLDGQRNTGELFF. The CDR3 nucleotides read TGCAGCGTTTTAGACGGACAGAGGAACACCGGGGAGCTGTTTTTT.

In this sample, this clonotype turned up many times. This chain uses TRBV3-1 with TRBJ2-4; D gene unclear. With 5 bases removed from V and 7 bases from J, the gap between germline ends came to 9 bases. The CDR3 runs to 12 residues. Germline assignment: CDR1 LGHDT and CDR2 YNNKEL (reference sequence). CDR3 nucleotide sequence: TGTGCCAGCAGCAGTATTAAGAACATTCAGTACTTC. Protein sequence: CASSSIKNIQYF.

In this sample, this clonotype turned up a few times. In DNA, the CDR3 is TGTGCCAGCTTAGGGCAGGGTCTCAGCTATGGCTACACCTTC. This codes for CASLGQGLSYGYTF. The chain is built from TRBV21-1 and TRBJ1-2; the table gives TRBD1 as D, unverified against the DNA. TRBV21-1 represents a pseudogene. The CDR3 is made up of 14 amino acids.

This clonotype came up a few times. The rearrangement uses TRBV6-5 and TRBJ1-2, with D maybe TRBD1 (5 bases). V lost 8 bases to trimming and J lost 3 bases, with 19 bases between them. Germline loops: CDR1 MNHEY, CDR2 SVGAGI. There are 15 residues in the CDR3. The CDR3 bases are TGTGCCAGCCGGGGCACATACGGGCACCACTATGGCTACACCTTC. Residues: CASRGTYGHHYGYTF.

J is TRBJ2-5 and V is TRBV20-1; 8 nucleotides agree with TRBD1. In germline, CDR1 is DFQATT, CDR2 SNEGSKA (reference sequence). The junction had 9 bases not matched to a gene; V was cut back by 8 bases and J by 1 base. The CDR3 runs to 14 residues. CDR3 sequence reads: CSTFTGTGQETQYF. The CDR3, as DNA: TGCAGTACCTTTACCGGGACAGGCCAAGAGACCCAGTACTTC.

This clonotype has a handful of counts. The chain couples TRBV3-1 to TRBJ2-1; possibly TRBD1 or TRBD2 for D (5 bases each). With 3 bases removed from V and 6 bases from J, the gap between germline ends came to 15 bases. Looked up from germline, CDR1 is LGHDT and CDR2 is YNNKEL (reference sequence). CDR3 length equals 15 residues. CDR3 in DNA: TGTGCCAGCAGCCAGCATCGGGACGCTCCCAATGAGCAGTTCTTC. It is translated as CASSQHRDAPNEQFF.

This sequence joins TRBV29-1 and TRBJ2-1; the match to TRBD2 covers 9 bases. Unmatched junction bases numbered 4, after V lost 4 bases and J lost 0 bases. The germline V gene has CDR1 SQVTM and CDR2 ANQGSEA. The CDR3 is made up of 15 amino acids. The CDR3 nucleotides are TGCAGCGTTGCCGCGGGGGGGAGCTCCTACAATGAGCAGTTCTTC. Translated, it gives CSVAAGGSSYNEQFF.

This clonotype showed up just a few times. V gene TRBV6-5 combines with J gene TRBJ2-1, with 9 bases lining up with TRBD2. The CDR3 spans 14 residues. Germline-derived CDR1 and CDR2 are MNHEY and SVGAGI. V shed 6 bases and J 6 bases; nucleotides not matched to a gene: 6. The CDR3 DNA follows: TGTGCCAGCAGACCAGGGACTAGCCCCAATGAGCAGTTCTTC. Protein product: CASRPGTSPNEQFF.

This rearrangement joins TRBV7-2 to TRBJ2-1; D may be TRBD2 (7 bases). Germline V CDR1 and CDR2: SGHTA, FQGNSA. CDR3 length: 15 residues. V lost 5 bases and J 8 bases, leaving 19 bases between the germline ends. CDR3 nucleotides: TGTGCCAGCAGCCCATGGGGGGGGCCTGGTGATGAGCAGTTCTTC. The encoded protein is CASSPWGGPGDEQFF.